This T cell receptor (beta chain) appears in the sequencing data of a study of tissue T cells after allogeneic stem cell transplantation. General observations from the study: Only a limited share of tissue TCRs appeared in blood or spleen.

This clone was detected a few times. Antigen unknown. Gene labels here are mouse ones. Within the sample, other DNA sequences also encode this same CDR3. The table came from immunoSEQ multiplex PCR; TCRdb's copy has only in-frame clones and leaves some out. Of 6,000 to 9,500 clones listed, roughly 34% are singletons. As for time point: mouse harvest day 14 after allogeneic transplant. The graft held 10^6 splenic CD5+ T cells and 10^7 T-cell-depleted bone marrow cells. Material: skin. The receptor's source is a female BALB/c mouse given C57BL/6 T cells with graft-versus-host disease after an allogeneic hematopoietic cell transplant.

Incomplete CDR3 DNA: TGTGCCAGCAGCCTGACAACAAACTCCGACTACACC. Protein sequence: CASSLTTNSDYT. The whole CDR3 sequence reads CASSLTTNSDYTF. The chain carries TRBV26 and TRBJ1-2; D not certain. The observed sequence ends 1 residue before the CDR3 terminus, with the missing tail filled in from the germline J gene. The V end was cut by 6 bases, the J end by 0 bases, with 8 bases between. Germline V gene sequence: CDR1 KGHPV, CDR2 FQNQEV (reference sequence). The CDR3 consists of 13 residues.